This T cell receptor (beta chain) was profiled in a study of CD8 T cells in Susac syndrome. The ends lost 4 bases at V and 8 bases at J; junction bases unmatched: 5. Germline CDR1 is SGHDT and CDR2 is YYEEEE. CDR3 length equals 15 residues. A quantity of about 0.5 to 1 ug RNA underwent reverse transcription using random hexamers. The method of amplification for TCR beta CDR3 was immunoSEQ multiplex PCR, covering 54 Vbeta and 13 Jbeta. One entry per CDR3 protein, called by TCRdb with MiXCR from the immunoSEQ multiplex PCR reads. The table has roughly 140,000 distinct CDR3 sequences, roughly 94% seen once.

This TCR came from a human donor with multiple sclerosis. The sequencing input was CD8+ T cells from PBMCs. The chain links TRBV5-6 to TRBJ2-3; 15 bases agree with TRBD2. The CDR3 region has the DNA TGTGCCAGCAGCCCCGGGACTAGCGGGGGGACTACGCAGTATTTT. Protein sequence: CASSPGTSGGTTQYF. Variable domain in full (rest from reference TRBV5-6 and TRBJ2-3): DAGVTQSPTHLIKTRGQQVTLRCSPKSGHDTVSWYQQALGQGPQFIFQYYEEEERQRGNFPDRFSGHQFPNYSSELNVNALLLGDSALYLCASSPGTSGGTTQYFGPGTRLTVL.